This is a list of T cell receptor beta chains from one sample in a study of blood T cell repertoires in COVID-19. Measured with immunoSEQ multiplex PCR; TCRdb has only the in-frame clones, and not every one. The sample has under 200,000 clones; 82% are singletons. The specimen sequenced was peripheral blood. Every receptor here comes from a woman aged 55 to 70 with COVID-19, enrolled during active disease. Both conserved end residues are part of each CDR3. Each record gives: D gene, V gene, J gene, CDR3 protein. D genes are given only for firm matches.

-	TRBV9	TRBJ2-2	CASSVIHSNTGELFF
-	TRBV7-2	TRBJ1-2	CASSQDRSYGYTF
TRBD2	TRBV18	TRBJ2-3	CASTQPPASGRATDTQYF
TRBD2	TRBV2	TRBJ2-3	CASSERAGGPDTQYF
TRBD2	TRBV6-5	TRBJ2-5	CASNRASGEVETQYF
-	TRBV10-3	TRBJ2-1	CAINSGGDYNEQFF
-	TRBV30	TRBJ1-1	CAWNSDSDTEAFF
TRBD2	TRBV9	TRBJ2-7	CASSGRSGRDHEQYF
-	TRBV5-4	TRBJ2-4	CASSIEGLGGNIQYF
TRBD1	TRBV11-2	TRBJ2-6	CASSLDPQGAAGANVLTF
-	TRBV6-4	TRBJ1-4	CASSDSGHNSLPNEKLFF
-	TRBV5-8	TRBJ2-7	CASSFSRRAIYEQYF
TRBD2	TRBV9	TRBJ2-7	CASSPGLAGTTSYEQYF
TRBD2	TRBV7-3	TRBJ2-1	CASSPHSRTSGVNEQFF
-	TRBV18	TRBJ1-5	CASSLGTPNQPQHF
TRBD1	TRBV28	TRBJ1-5	CASSIPSGQINQPQHF
-	TRBV28	TRBJ1-2	CASSLGGTPTGGYTF
TRBD1	TRBV6-1	TRBJ2-3	CASSEFLRQGGKDTQYF
TRBD2	TRBV19	TRBJ2-5	CASRGTSGREAQETQYF
TRBD1	TRBV6-1	TRBJ2-2	CASSEALWDRTNTGELFF
TRBD2	TRBV2	TRBJ2-7	CASIYGRAIYEQYF
TRBD1	TRBV4-1	TRBJ1-5	CASSRTGVGQPQHF
TRBD1	TRBV7-9	TRBJ1-6	CASSAMGQSNSPLHF
TRBD2	TRBV24-1	TRBJ2-1	CATSDPLAEQFF
-	TRBV6-6	TRBJ1-2	CASGQARRGYTF
-	TRBV6-5	TRBJ1-6	CASSDSQNSPLHF
-	TRBV2	TRBJ1-6	CASVGVNNSPLHF
TRBD2	TRBV13	TRBJ2-2	CASSRTSGGAKTGELFF
-	TRBV14	TRBJ1-4	CASSHMGLGEKLFF
-	TRBV28	TRBJ1-4	CASGEEKLFF
-	TRBV7-9	TRBJ2-2	CASSLGQADTGELFF
-	TRBV20-1	TRBJ1-4	CSASGWESQGGSEKLFF
-	TRBV5-1	TRBJ1-5	CASSPAPNQPQHF
-	TRBV12-3/TRBV12-4	TRBJ2-5	CASSPGVETQYF
TRBD1	TRBV27	TRBJ1-4	CASSLTGATNEKLFF
-	TRBV7-2	TRBJ2-1	CASSFRGYNEQFF
-	TRBV3-1/TRBV3-2	TRBJ2-4	CASSQETGAKNIQYF
-	TRBV21-1	TRBJ2-2	CASSTSPGQVGSTNTGELFF
-	TRBV13	TRBJ2-3	CASRSGVGVPDTQYF
TRBD1	TRBV11-2	TRBJ1-2	CASSLGGQGGYGYTF